The 30 T cell receptor beta chains below come from one sample, sequenced in a study of blood T cell repertoires in COVID-19. The assay was immunoSEQ multiplex PCR, and TCRdb's table has in-frame clones only and misses some. The sample records 100,000 to 120,000 clones, roughly 79% being singletons. The sequencing sample was made of peripheral blood. These receptors were obtained from an elderly woman with active or convalescent COVID-19.

The chain recombines TRBV18 with TRBJ1-6, with TRBD1 as a possible D gene (5 bases). This CDR3 has 15 residues. Trimming took 3 bases from V and 9 from J, leaving 15 bases between them. Looked up from germline, CDR1 is KGHSH and CDR2 is LQKENI. CDR3 sequence reads: CASSPWGEASSPLHF. The CDR3 nucleotides are TGTGCCAGCTCACCTTGGGGCGAAGCTTCTTCACCCCTCCACTTT.

The chain employs TRBV27 and TRBJ2-1, with 14 positions matching TRBD2. The trim removed 6 bases at V and 8 bases at J, leaving 6 bases unmatched. Per the germline V gene, CDR1 is MNHEY and CDR2 is SMNVEV (reference sequence). This CDR3 spans 15 amino acids. This chain's CDR3 is CASSFSGLAGDEQFF. The CDR3, as DNA: TGTGCCAGCAGCTTCTCGGGACTAGCGGGAGATGAGCAGTTCTTC.

This clone was picked up a small number of times. The chain is built from TRBV30 and TRBJ1-1; TRBD1 matches 9 bases. Germline values: CDR1 GTSNPN, CDR2 SVGIG (reference sequence). There are 14 residues in the CDR3. V was pared by 4 bases and J by 5 bases, with 8 bases of the junction left unmatched. The CDR3 loop is CAWNTGTGYTEAFF. CDR3 nucleotides: TGTGCCTGGAATACCGGGACAGGGTATACTGAAGCTTTCTTT. Filled out from reference TRBV30 and TRBJ1-1, the complete variable domain reads SQTIHQWPATLVQPVGSPLSLECTVEGTSNPNLYWYRQAAGRGLQLLFYSVGIGQISSEVPQNLSASRPQDRQFILSSKKLLLSDSGFYLCAWNTGTGYTEAFFGQGTRLTVV.

The chain has TRBV7-2 and TRBJ2-3, with 10 bases lining up with TRBD1. Germline CDR1 and CDR2: SGHTA and FQGNSA. The CDR3 contains 18 residues. J lost 0 bases, V lost 4 bases, and 10 bases had no gene match. CDR3 nucleotide sequence: TGTGCCAGCAGCTGGCGGGGACAGGGGATCGGTAGCACAGATACGCAGTATTTT. This codes for CASSWRGQGIGSTDTQYF.

CDR3 loop: CASSLGRDRGTGELFF. In DNA form, the CDR3 reads TGCGCCAGCAGCTTGGGCCGGGACAGGGGTACCGGGGAGCTGTTTTTT. This chain uses TRBV5-1 with TRBJ2-2; 10 bases line up with TRBD1. With 0 bases clipped from V and 5 bases from J, the junction kept 4 bases outside the gene matches. Looked up from germline, CDR1 is SGHRS and CDR2 is YFSETQ. The CDR3 contains 16 residues.

This chain links TRBV4-1 with TRBJ1-1; 7 bases line up with TRBD1. The CDR3 is 18 amino acids. Germline values: CDR1 MGHRA, CDR2 YSYEKL. Trimming took 3 bases from V and 6 from J; bases not matched to a gene: 19. The CDR3 reads CASSHRGGRGIRSPEAFF. CDR3 coding DNA: TGCGCCAGCAGCCACCGAGGGGGCAGGGGGATAAGGAGCCCTGAAGCTTTCTTT.

V is TRBV4-1 and J is TRBJ1-5; D is unresolved. The CDR3 consists of 15 residues. Germline lookup yields CDR1 MGHRA and CDR2 YSYEKL. V was clipped by 3 bases and J by 0 bases, with 9 bases between them. The CDR3 nucleotides read TGCGCCAGCAGCCAGCGAGGTGATAGCAATCAGCCCCAGCATTTT. It is translated as CASSQRGDSNQPQHF.

This chain uses TRBV30 with TRBJ1-3; D possibly corresponds to TRBD1 (5 bases). This CDR3 contains 14 residues. Germline-derived CDR1 and CDR2 are GTSNPN and SVGIG (reference sequence). Trimming removed 5 bases at V and 0 bases at J, with 11 bases between. This chain's CDR3 is CAWAGTYSGNTIYF. In nucleotides, the CDR3 is TGTGCCTGGGCCGGGACTTACTCTGGAAACACCATATATTTT.

This clone was recorded a few times. This chain connects TRBV6-5 to TRBJ1-3, with D possibly TRBD1 on 6 matching bases. Per the germline V gene, CDR1 is MNHEY and CDR2 is SVGAGI. CDR3 length equals 16 residues. Trimming stripped 2 bases from V and 0 bases from J, with 11 bases between. This CDR3 is CASSYGTPSSGNTIYF. CDR3 DNA: TGTGCCAGCAGTTACGGGACACCTAGCTCTGGAAACACCATATATTTT.

This clone was detected only once. This rearrangement joins TRBV30 to TRBJ2-7; 7 nucleotides align to TRBD2. With 2 bases clipped from V and 0 bases from J, the junction kept 10 bases outside the gene matches. Germline-derived CDR1 and CDR2 are GTSNPN and SVGIG (reference sequence). The CDR3 spans 16 residues. CDR3 nucleotide sequence: TGTGCCTGGAGTTCCCCCTTCAGGACTAGCTCCTACGAGCAGTACTTC. Translated: CAWSSPFRTSSYEQYF.

The V gene is TRBV20-1, the J gene TRBJ2-1; 8 bases line up with TRBD2. Germline loops: CDR1 DFQATT, CDR2 SNEGSKA (reference sequence). This CDR3 contains 14 residues. J was trimmed by 4 bases and V by 3 bases; bases with no gene match: 5. The CDR3 DNA sequence: TGCAGTGCTAGTTGGTCTAGCGGGTACAATGAGCAGTTCTTC. It codes for CSASWSSGYNEQFF.

Written as DNA, the CDR3 is TGCGCCAGCAGCTTATCCAGGGGCACTGAAAAACTGTTTTTT. The encoded protein is CASSLSRGTEKLFF. This chain links TRBV5-1 with TRBJ1-4, with TRBD1 as a possible D gene (6 bases). The germline CDR1 and CDR2 sequences are SGHRS and YFSETQ. This CDR3 contains 14 residues. V was pared by 2 bases and J by 7 bases, with 12 bases between.

About this clone: This is likely a read error, given that the CDR3 carries no conserved phenylalanine or tryptophan at its end. The DNA is omitted, as the CDR3 cannot be located on it reliably, and the CDR3 follows TCRdb's listing. The chain joins TRBV3-1 (or the pseudogene TRBV3-2) to TRBJ2-7; the table calls TRBD2, which could not be checked here. The CDR3 is 13 residues long, counting both termini. The germline V gene has CDR1 LGHDT and CDR2 YNNKEL (reference sequence). The CDR3 region is CASSQDGLAVSWY.

This clone showed up just once. This CDR3 is CASSLAAGVSNEQFF. In DNA form, the CDR3 reads TGTGCCAGCAGCTTAGCAGCGGGAGTTTCAAATGAGCAGTTCTTC. The chain links TRBV7-9 to TRBJ2-1, with 8 nucleotides matching TRBD2. CDR3 length equals 15 residues. Per germline, CDR1 SEHNR and CDR2 FQNEAQ (reference sequence). V was clipped by 0 bases and J by 7 bases; unmatched bases: 5.

CDR3 sequence reads: CASSYEVGEADTEAFF. For the CDR3, the DNA is TGTGCCAGCAGTTACGAGGTCGGAGAGGCGGACACTGAAGCTTTCTTT. V usage is TRBV6-2 or TRBV6-3 and J usage is TRBJ1-1; D gene uncertain. Germline V gene data show CDR1 as MNHEY and CDR2 as SVGEGT. Trimming stripped 2 bases from V and 3 bases from J, with 16 bases between. CDR3 length: 16 amino acids.

V and J are TRBV13 and TRBJ1-1; a weak D match, TRBD1 (5 bases). Deletions cut 5 bases from V and 1 base from J, with 8 bases between. Germline values: CDR1 PRHDT, CDR2 FYEKMQ (reference sequence). The CDR3 is 13 amino acids. CDR3 protein: CASSIGQNTEAFF. CDR3 nucleotide sequence: TGTGCCAGCAGCATTGGACAGAACACTGAAGCTTTCTTT.

The V call is TRBV5-1, the J call TRBJ2-5; 8 nucleotides align to TRBD1. Germline V gives CDR1 SGHRS, CDR2 YFSETQ. With 2 bases clipped from V and 5 bases from J, the junction kept 11 bases outside the gene matches. The CDR3 sequence is 16 residues long. The CDR3 protein is CASSLPPGQVIETQYF. DNA for the CDR3: TGCGCCAGCAGCTTACCACCGGGACAGGTCATTGAGACCCAGTACTTC.

The chain joins TRBV28 to TRBJ2-3; D gene ambiguous. CDR3 size: 14 residues. V was shortened by 1 base and J by 4 bases, with 9 bases between the two germline ends. The germline V gene encodes CDR1 MDHEN and CDR2 SYDVKM. Written as DNA, the CDR3 is TGTGCCAGCAGTTTATCCTCCCGGGCAGATACGCAGTATTTT. Translating gives CASSLSSRADTQYF. Full variable domain (missing parts from reference TRBV28 and TRBJ2-3): DVKVTQSSRYLVKRTGEKVFLECVQDMDHENMFWYRQDPGLGLRLIYFSYDVKMKEKGDIPEGYSVSREKKERFSLILESASTNQTSMYLCASSLSSRADTQYFGPGTRLTVL.

The chain combines TRBV21-1 with TRBJ2-1; TRBD2, the D gene given by the table, was not confirmed from the DNA. TRBV21-1 has pseudogene status. The CDR3 extends over 11 amino acids. The CDR3 spells CASSTPRKQFF. CDR3 nucleotides: TGTGCCAGCAGCACCCCTAGAAAGCAGTTCTTC.

The gene calls are TRBV4-1 and TRBJ2-5; 15 bases agree with TRBD2. This CDR3 has 18 residues. Germline CDR1 is MGHRA and CDR2 is YSYEKL. V was clipped by 0 bases and J by 5 bases; unmatched bases: 7. As DNA, the CDR3 is TGCGCCAGCAGCCAAGACGGACTAGCGGGAGGGCCAGAGGAGACCCAGTACTTC. Encoded protein: CASSQDGLAGGPEETQYF.

The chain has TRBV19 and TRBJ2-1; D perhaps matches TRBD2 (6 bases). Germline lookup yields CDR1 LNHDA and CDR2 SQIVND (reference sequence). The germline V and J ends were trimmed by 5 bases and 1 base, with 12 bases remaining between them. This CDR3 has 15 residues. The CDR3 sequence is CASSGAGFSYNEQFF. As DNA, the CDR3 is TGTGCCAGTAGTGGGGCGGGGTTTTCCTACAATGAGCAGTTCTTC.

The J gene is TRBJ1-1, the V gene TRBV6-2 or TRBV6-3, with TRBD1 as a possible D gene (5 bases). The V gene's germline CDR1 is MNHEY and CDR2 SVGEGT. The ends were cut back, 2 bases at V and 5 bases at J, with 12 bases in the middle. The CDR3 runs 14 residues. DNA of the CDR3: TGTGCCAGCAGTTACCATCCCAGGGTGACTGAAGCTTTCTTT. The encoded protein is CASSYHPRVTEAFF.

The chain has TRBV28 and TRBJ1-5; 8 bases align to TRBD1. This CDR3 has 17 residues. The germline CDR1 and CDR2 sequences are MDHEN and SYDVKM. V lost 9 bases to trimming and J lost 1 base; unmatched junction nucleotides: 14. In DNA form, the CDR3 reads TGTGCCAGTATAGACCTCCCGGGACAGGAAAGCAATCAGCCCCAGCATTTT. It codes for CASIDLPGQESNQPQHF.

J is TRBJ1-6 and V is TRBV4-2; D remains ambiguous. V shed 0 bases and J shed 0 bases, with 6 bases lying between them. This CDR3 has 16 amino acids. Germline V gene lookup returns CDR1 LGHNA and CDR2 YNFKEQ. DNA for the CDR3: TGTGCCAGCAGCCAAGATGAGAGCTCCTATAATTCACCCCTCCACTTT. This codes for CASSQDESSYNSPLHF.

This chain joins TRBV7-2 and TRBJ2-2; the D gene is possibly TRBD1 (5 bases). Per germline, CDR1 SGHTA and CDR2 FQGNSA. Between the trimmed V and J ends, which lost 5 bases and 7 bases, there was a span of 11 bases. There are 13 residues in the CDR3. The CDR3 bases are TGTGCCAGCAGCACGAATAGGGGCGGGGAGCTGTTTTTT. Encoded protein: CASSTNRGGELFF. Full variable domain (missing parts from reference TRBV7-2 and TRBJ2-2): GAGVSQSPSNKVTEKGKDVELRCDPISGHTALYWYRQSLGQGLEFLIYFQGNSAPDKSGLPSDRFSAERTGGSVSTLTIQRTQQEDSAVYLCASSTNRGGELFFGEGSRLTVL.

The V gene is TRBV19, the J gene TRBJ2-1; 7 nucleotides agree with TRBD1. The CDR3 contains 15 residues. V gave up 8 bases and J gave up 4 bases; unmatched junction bases: 11. Germline assignment: CDR1 LNHDA and CDR2 SQIVND (reference sequence). CDR3 DNA sequence: TGTGCCAGTTCCATACCGGGACAGTCATACAATGAGCAGTTCTTC. It codes for CASSIPGQSYNEQFF.

The chain employs TRBV10-3 and TRBJ2-1; 9 bases align to TRBD2. V lost 3 bases and J lost 0; bases outside the gene matches: 6. From germline, CDR1 is ENHRY and CDR2 SYGVKD. This CDR3 comprises 17 residues. The CDR3 DNA sequence: TGTGCCATCAGTGATGGTAGCGGGAGACCCTCCTACAATGAGCAGTTCTTC. Its translation is CAISDGSGRPSYNEQFF.

This clone was picked up a small number of times. The DNA of the CDR3 is TGTGCCAGCAGCGTGTTAGCAGATACGCAGTATTTT. Its translation is CASSVLADTQYF. J is TRBJ2-3 and V is TRBV9; no definite D call. CDR3 size: 12 residues. Between the trimmed V and J ends, which lost 2 bases and 4 bases, there was a span of 5 bases. The V gene's germline CDR1 is SGDLS and CDR2 YYNGEE. Supplemented by reference TRBV9 and TRBJ2-3, the full variable domain reads DSGVTQTPKHLITATGQRVTLRCSPRSGDLSVYWYQQSLDQGLQFLIQYYNGEERAKGNILERFSAQQFPDLHSELNLSSLELGDSALYFCASSVLADTQYFGPGTRLTVL.

This clone was counted a few times. V usage is TRBV9 and J usage is TRBJ1-1, with D unresolved. The CDR3 is 14 amino acids. CDR1 is SGDLS, CDR2 YYNGEE, per germline. V was shortened by 2 bases and J by 7 bases, with 15 bases between the two germline ends. The DNA for the CDR3 is TGTGCCAGCAGCGTCGACCCTCTTGGAGGTGAAGCTTTCTTT. It is translated as CASSVDPLGGEAFF. Looking up the rest from reference TRBV9 and TRBJ1-1 gives the full variable domain: DSGVTQTPKHLITATGQRVTLRCSPRSGDLSVYWYQQSLDQGLQFLIQYYNGEERAKGNILERFSAQQFPDLHSELNLSSLELGDSALYFCASSVDPLGGEAFFGQGTRLTVV.

This chain connects TRBV18 to TRBJ2-5, with D possibly TRBD2 on 6 matching bases. Germline values: CDR1 KGHSH, CDR2 LQKENI. Trimming left V 2 bases short and J 1 base short, with 8 bases between. The CDR3 is made up of 14 amino acids. The CDR3 spells CASSPMGGQETQYF. CDR3 DNA sequence: TGTGCCAGCTCACCAATGGGGGGCCAAGAGACCCAGTACTTC.